This T cell receptor beta chain is drawn from a study of T cell repertoires in cytomegalovirus infection. About the research overall: It can be stated that public TCR beta signatures indicated CMV infection as well as a matching HLA type. Study-level points and caveats: Dominating the ex vivo response were HLA-C-restricted CMV-specific TCR beta clonotypes.

Trimming took 0 bases from V and 7 from J, leaving 13 bases between them. Germline CDR1 reads MNHNY; CDR2 reads SVGAGI (reference sequence). This CDR3 contains 15 residues. TCRdb itself ran the reads through MiXCR, one entry per CDR3 protein. The data show 230,000 or so distinct CDR3 sequences, with around 35% seen just once and around 60% held by the top ten. There are a few counts of this clonotype. The antigen is unknown. The receptor's source is a human donor in good health (CMV status not recorded). Some clones in this sample may be carry-over from other donors' samples. The sequencing used CD8+ T cells from cultured PBMCs, collected from culture after CMV antigen stimulation. The rearrangement links TRBV6-6 to TRBJ2-1; D is perhaps TRBD1 or TRBD2 (5 bases each). The CDR3 sequence is CASSYSNEGLNEQFF. The CDR3 bases are TGTGCCAGCAGTTACTCGAACGAGGGGCTAAATGAGCAGTTCTTC.